The 4 T cell receptor beta chains presented below share a single source sample, sequenced in a study of immune heterogeneity within non-small cell lung tumors (dated by TCRdb to 2017 to 2018). The instrument given in TCRdb is HiSeq X Ten. The TCR beta CDR3 region was amplified with a multiplex PCR system whose first round ran for approximately 10 cycles using 32 V-gene forward primers and 13 J-gene reverse primers. TCRdb reworked the public reads: Q25 trimming with fastp, MiXCR clone assembly, productive beta chains retained. Rows merge per CDR3 protein into single entries with the most common DNA and genes. The sample has roughly 15,000 distinct CDR3 sequences on record, 28% of them singletons. Roughly 5.5% of the sample is in the top ten clones. Genomic DNA was extracted from bulk tumor tissue and used as the TCR template, and roughly 590 ng gDNA was amplified per sample. Multiple biopsies per primary tumor were taken during surgery, spaced as far apart as possible within the tumor mass. The study cohort was described as untreated, and the patients were newly diagnosed NSCLC cases having curative surgery.

Specimen: lung tumor tissue. The receptors stem from a man aged 40-50 years with non-small cell lung cancer.

The rearrangement uses TRBV7-9 and TRBJ2-7; 7 bases line up with TRBD2. The CDR3 loop spans 16 amino acids. Trimming took 2 bases from V and 0 from J; bases not matched to a gene: 7. Germline CDR1 is SEHNR and CDR2 is FQNEAQ (reference sequence). The CDR3 protein is CASSLSAGEGSYEQYF. The CDR3 coding sequence is TGTGCCAGCAGCTTATCGGCGGGGGAGGGCTCCTACGAGCAGTACTTC. Supplemented by reference TRBV7-9 and TRBJ2-7, the full variable domain reads DTGVSQNPRHKITKRGQNVTFRCDPISEHNRLYWYRQTLGQGPEFLTYFQNEAQLEKSRLLSDRFSAERPKGSFSTLEIQRTEQGDSAMYLCASSLSAGEGSYEQYFGPGTRLTVT.

The chain is built from TRBV3-1 and TRBJ2-1, with TRBD2 matching over 14 bases. J gave up 9 bases and V 4 bases, and 5 bases lay outside the gene matches. Germline V gene data show CDR1 as LGHDT and CDR2 as YNNKEL (reference sequence). The CDR3 runs 15 residues. The CDR3 nucleotides read TGTGCCAGCAGCCTAGGGACTAGCGGGAGTGGTGAGCAGTTCTTC. Its protein product is CASSLGTSGSGEQFF.

This clonotype was seen many times. The chain carries TRBV20-1 and TRBJ1-3; no clear D. This CDR3 comprises 15 residues. Looked up from germline, CDR1 is DFQATT and CDR2 is SNEGSKA (reference sequence). Trimming cost V 3 bases and J 0 bases, with 12 bases left between them. In DNA, the CDR3 is TGCAGTGCTAGCCCGGCAGGAAGCTCTGGAAACACCATATATTTT. Translation gives CSASPAGSSGNTIYF.

Of note for this clonotype: A read error is possible here, since a much larger clone lies one base away. The chain uses TRBV7-9 and TRBJ1-4; 8 nucleotides match TRBD1. Trimming cost V 9 bases and J 5 bases; bases outside gene matches: 8. This CDR3 comprises 14 residues. CDR1 SEHNR and CDR2 FQNEAQ come from the germline V gene (reference sequence). CDR3: CARSIDRGNEKLFF. DNA of the CDR3: TGTGCCAGAAGCATAGACAGGGGCAATGAAAAACTGTTTTTT. The full variable domain, with the rest looked up from reference TRBV7-9 and TRBJ1-4, is DTGVSQNPRHKITKRGQNVTFRCDPISEHNRLYWYRQTLGQGPEFLTYFQNEAQLEKSRLLSDRFSAERPKGSFSTLEIQRTEQGDSAMYLCARSIDRGNEKLFFGSGTQLSVL.